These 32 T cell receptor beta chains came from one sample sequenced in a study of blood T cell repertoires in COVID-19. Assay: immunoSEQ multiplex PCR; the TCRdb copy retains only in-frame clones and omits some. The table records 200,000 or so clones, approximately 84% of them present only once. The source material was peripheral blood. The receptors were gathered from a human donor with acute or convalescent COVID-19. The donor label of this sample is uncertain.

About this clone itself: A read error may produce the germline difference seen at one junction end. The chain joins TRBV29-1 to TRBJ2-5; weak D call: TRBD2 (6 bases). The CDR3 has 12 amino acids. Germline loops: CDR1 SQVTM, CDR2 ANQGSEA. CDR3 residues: CTLGGLGETQYF. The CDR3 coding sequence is TGTACTCTCGGAGGGCTGGGGGAGACCCAGTACTTC.

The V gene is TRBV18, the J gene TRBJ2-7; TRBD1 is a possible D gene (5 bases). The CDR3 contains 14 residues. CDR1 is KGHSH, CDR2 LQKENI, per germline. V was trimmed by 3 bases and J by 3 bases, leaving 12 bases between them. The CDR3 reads CASSPRGQDYEQYF. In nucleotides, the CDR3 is TGTGCCAGCTCACCTCGAGGACAAGACTACGAGCAGTACTTC.

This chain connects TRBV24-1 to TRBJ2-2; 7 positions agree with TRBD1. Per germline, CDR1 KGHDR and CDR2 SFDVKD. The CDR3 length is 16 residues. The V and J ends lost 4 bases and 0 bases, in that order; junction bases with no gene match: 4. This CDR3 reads CATSESGTANTGELFF. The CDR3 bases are TGTGCCACCAGTGAGTCCGGGACAGCGAACACCGGGGAGCTGTTTTTT.

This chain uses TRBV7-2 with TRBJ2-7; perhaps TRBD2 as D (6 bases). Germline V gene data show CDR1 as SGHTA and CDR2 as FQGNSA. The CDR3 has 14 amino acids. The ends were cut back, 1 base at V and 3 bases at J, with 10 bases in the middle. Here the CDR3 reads CASSLGGGGYEQYF. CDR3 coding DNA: TGTGCCAGCAGCTTAGGTGGGGGAGGCTACGAGCAGTACTTC.

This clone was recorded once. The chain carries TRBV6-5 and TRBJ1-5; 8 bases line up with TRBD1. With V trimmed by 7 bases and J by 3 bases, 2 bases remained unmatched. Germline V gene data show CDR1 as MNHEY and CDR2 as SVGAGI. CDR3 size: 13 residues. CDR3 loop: CASKDRDNQPQHF. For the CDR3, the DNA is TGTGCCAGCAAGGACAGGGACAATCAGCCCCAGCATTTT.

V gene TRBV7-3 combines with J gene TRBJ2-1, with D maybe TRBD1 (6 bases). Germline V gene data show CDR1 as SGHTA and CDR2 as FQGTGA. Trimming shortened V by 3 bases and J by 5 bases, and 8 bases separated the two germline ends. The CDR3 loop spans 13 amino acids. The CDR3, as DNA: TGTGCCAGCAGCTTCGGACAGAACAATGAGCAGTTCTTC. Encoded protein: CASSFGQNNEQFF. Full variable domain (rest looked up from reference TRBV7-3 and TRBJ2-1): GAGVSQTPSNKVTEKGKYVELRCDPISGHTALYWYRQSLGQGPEFLIYFQGTGAADDSGLPNDRFFAVRPEGSVSTLKIQRTERGDSAVYLCASSFGQNNEQFFGPGTRLTVL.

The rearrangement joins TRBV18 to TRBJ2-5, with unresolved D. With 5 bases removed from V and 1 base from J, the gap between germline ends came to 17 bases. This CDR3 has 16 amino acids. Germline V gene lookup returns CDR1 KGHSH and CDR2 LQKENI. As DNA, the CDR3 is TGTGCCAGCTCAGGAGTTAGCTACCTAGTCCAAGAGACCCAGTACTTC. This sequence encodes CASSGVSYLVQETQYF. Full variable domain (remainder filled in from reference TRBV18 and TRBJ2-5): NAGVMQNPRHLVRRRGQEARLRCSPMKGHSHVYWYRQLPEEGLKFMVYLQKENIIDESGMPKERFSAEFPKEGPSILRIQQVVRGDSAAYFCASSGVSYLVQETQYFGPGTRLLVL.

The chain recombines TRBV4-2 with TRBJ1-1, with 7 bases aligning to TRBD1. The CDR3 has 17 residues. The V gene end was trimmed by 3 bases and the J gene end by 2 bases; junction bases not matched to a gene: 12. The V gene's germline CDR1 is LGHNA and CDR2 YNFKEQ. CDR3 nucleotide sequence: TGTGCCAGCAGCCAGGGCTGGAGACAGGGTTATAACACTGAAGCTTTCTTT. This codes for CASSQGWRQGYNTEAFF.

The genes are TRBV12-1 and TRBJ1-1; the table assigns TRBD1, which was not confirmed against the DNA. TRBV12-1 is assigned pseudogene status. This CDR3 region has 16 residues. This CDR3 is CASSFMDRGPNTEAFF. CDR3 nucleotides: TGTGCCAGCAGCTTTATGGACAGGGGTCCGAACACTGAAGCTTTCTTT.

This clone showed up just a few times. CDR3 DNA: TGTGCCAGCAGCGTAGAACAGGGGGCGGCTGGCTACACCTTC. Its translation is CASSVEQGAAGYTF. This rearrangement joins TRBV9 to TRBJ1-2; 9 bases match TRBD1. Unmatched junction bases numbered 4, after V lost 0 bases and J lost 7 bases. The CDR3 runs to 14 residues. From germline, CDR1 is SGDLS and CDR2 YYNGEE.

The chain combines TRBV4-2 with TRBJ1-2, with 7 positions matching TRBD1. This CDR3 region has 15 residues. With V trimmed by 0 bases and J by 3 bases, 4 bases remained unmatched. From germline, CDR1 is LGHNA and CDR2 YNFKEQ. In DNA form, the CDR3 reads TGTGCCAGCAGCCAAGACAAGGGGGCGGACTATGGCTACACCTTC. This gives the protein CASSQDKGADYGYTF.

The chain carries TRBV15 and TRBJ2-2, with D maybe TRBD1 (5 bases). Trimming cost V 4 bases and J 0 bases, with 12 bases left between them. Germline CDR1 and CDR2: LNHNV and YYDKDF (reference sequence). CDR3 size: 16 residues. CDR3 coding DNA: TGTGCCACCAGCATCCCCCGGACACCGAACACCGGGGAGCTGTTTTTT. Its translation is CATSIPRTPNTGELFF.

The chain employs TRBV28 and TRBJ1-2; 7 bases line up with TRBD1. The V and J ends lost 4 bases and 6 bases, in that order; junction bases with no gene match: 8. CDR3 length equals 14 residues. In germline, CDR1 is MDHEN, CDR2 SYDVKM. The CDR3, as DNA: TGTGCCAGCAGTTCCGCGGACAGGAAGGATGGCTACACCTTC. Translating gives CASSSADRKDGYTF.

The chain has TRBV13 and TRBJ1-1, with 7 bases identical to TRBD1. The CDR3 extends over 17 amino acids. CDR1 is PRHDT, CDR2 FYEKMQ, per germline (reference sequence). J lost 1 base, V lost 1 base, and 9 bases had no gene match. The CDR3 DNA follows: TGTGCCAGCAGCTTAGTCGGACAGGCCTCCCCGAACACTGAAGCTTTCTTT. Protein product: CASSLVGQASPNTEAFF.

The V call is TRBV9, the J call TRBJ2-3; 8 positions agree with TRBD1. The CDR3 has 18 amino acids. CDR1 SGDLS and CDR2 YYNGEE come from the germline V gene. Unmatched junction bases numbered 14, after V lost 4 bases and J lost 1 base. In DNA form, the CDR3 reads TGTGCCAGCAGCCCTTCGACAGGGGCCGCTAGACGCACAGATACGCAGTATTTT. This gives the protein CASSPSTGAARRTDTQYF.

CDR3 loop: CASSQEGQRNYGYTF. The DNA of the CDR3 is TGCGCCAGCAGCCAAGAAGGCCAGCGAAACTATGGCTACACCTTC. The V and J genes are TRBV4-1 and TRBJ1-2; D is unresolved. The germline V gene has CDR1 MGHRA and CDR2 YSYEKL. The length of the CDR3 is 15 residues. Trimming stripped 0 bases from V and 2 bases from J, with 10 bases between.

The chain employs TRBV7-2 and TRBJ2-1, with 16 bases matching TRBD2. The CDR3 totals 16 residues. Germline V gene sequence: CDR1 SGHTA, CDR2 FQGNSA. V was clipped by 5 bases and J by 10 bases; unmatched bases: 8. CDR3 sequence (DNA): TGTGCCAGCAGCGTTGGGACTAGCGGGAGGGAGGGGGAGCAGTTCTTC. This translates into CASSVGTSGREGEQFF.

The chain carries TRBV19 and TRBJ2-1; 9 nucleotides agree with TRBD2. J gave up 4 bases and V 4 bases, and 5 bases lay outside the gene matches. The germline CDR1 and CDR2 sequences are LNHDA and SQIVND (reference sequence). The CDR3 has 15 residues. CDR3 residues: CASSTGLAKYNEQFF. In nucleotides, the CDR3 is TGTGCCAGTAGTACTGGACTAGCGAAGTACAATGAGCAGTTCTTC.

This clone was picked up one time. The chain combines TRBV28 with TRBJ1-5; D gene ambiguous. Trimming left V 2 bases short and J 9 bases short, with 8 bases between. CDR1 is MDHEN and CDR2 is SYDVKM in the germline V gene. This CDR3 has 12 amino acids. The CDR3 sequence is CASSLDVRPQHF. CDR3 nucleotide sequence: TGTGCCAGCAGTTTAGATGTGCGGCCCCAGCATTTT.

The chain's CDR3 is CASSPTGVTYGYTF. CDR3 sequence (DNA): TGCGCCAGCAGCCCGACAGGGGTGACCTATGGCTACACCTTC. This chain links TRBV5-1 with TRBJ1-2; 8 bases are shared with TRBD1. The CDR3 covers 14 residues. Germline V gives CDR1 SGHRS, CDR2 YFSETQ. V was clipped by 4 bases and J by 4 bases; unmatched bases: 6.

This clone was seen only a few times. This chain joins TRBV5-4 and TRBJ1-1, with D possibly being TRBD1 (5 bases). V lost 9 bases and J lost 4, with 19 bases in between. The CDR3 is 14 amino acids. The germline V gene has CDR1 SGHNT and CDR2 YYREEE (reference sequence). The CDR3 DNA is TGTGCCACCGCTCCGGGGGGTGGGAGCACTGAAGCTTTCTTT. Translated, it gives CATAPGGGSTEAFF.

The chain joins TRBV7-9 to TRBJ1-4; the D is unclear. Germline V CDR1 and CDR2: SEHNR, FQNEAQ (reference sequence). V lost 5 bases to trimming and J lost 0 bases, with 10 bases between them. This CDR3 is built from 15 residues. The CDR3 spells CASSQTGATNEKLFF. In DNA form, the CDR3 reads TGTGCCAGCAGCCAGACCGGGGCAACTAATGAAAAACTGTTTTTT.

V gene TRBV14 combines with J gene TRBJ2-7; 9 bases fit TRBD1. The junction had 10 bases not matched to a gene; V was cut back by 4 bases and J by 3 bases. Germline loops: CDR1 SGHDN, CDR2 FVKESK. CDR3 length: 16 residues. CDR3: CASSPRVGTGYYEQYF. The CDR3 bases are TGTGCCAGCAGCCCCCGGGTCGGGACAGGGTACTACGAGCAGTACTTC.

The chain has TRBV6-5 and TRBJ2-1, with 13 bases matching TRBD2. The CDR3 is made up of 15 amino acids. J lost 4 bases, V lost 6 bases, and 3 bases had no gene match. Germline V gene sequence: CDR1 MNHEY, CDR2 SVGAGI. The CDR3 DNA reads TGTGCCAGCAGATCGGGACTAGCGGGATACAATGAGCAGTTCTTC. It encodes CASRSGLAGYNEQFF.

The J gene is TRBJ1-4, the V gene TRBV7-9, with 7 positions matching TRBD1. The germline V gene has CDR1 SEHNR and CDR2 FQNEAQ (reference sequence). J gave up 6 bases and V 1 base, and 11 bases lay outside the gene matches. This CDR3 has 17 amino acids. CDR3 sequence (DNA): TGTGCCAGCAGCTTAGGGTCCACGGGACAGTATCATGAAAAACTGTTTTTT. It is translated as CASSLGSTGQYHEKLFF.

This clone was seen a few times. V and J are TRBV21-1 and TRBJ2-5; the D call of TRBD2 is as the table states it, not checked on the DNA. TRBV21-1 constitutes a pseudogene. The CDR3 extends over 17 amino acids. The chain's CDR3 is CASSTGASGRGQETQYF. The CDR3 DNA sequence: TGTGCCAGCTCTACGGGGGCCAGCGGGAGGGGTCAAGAGACCCAGTACTTC.

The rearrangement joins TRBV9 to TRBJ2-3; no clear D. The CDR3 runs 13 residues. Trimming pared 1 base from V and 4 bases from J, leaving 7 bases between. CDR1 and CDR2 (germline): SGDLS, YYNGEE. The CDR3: CASSVSGADTQYF. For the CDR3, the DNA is TGTGCCAGCAGCGTAAGTGGAGCAGATACGCAGTATTTT.

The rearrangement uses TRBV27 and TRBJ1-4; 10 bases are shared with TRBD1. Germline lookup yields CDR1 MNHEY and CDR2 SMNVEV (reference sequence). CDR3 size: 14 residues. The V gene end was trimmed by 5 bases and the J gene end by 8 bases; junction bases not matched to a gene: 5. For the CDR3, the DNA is TGTGCCAGCAGTACGGGACAGGGGCACGAAAAACTGTTTTTT. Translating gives CASSTGQGHEKLFF.

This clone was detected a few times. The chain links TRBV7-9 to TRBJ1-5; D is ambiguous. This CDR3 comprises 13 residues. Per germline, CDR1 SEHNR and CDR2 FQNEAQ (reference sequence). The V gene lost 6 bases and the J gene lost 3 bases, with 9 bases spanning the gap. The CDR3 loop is CASSLGFNQPQHF. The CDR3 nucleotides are TGTGCCAGCAGTCTCGGTTTCAATCAGCCCCAGCATTTT.

This chain's CDR3 is CASSLNQGLSGYTF. CDR3 bases: TGTGCCAGCAGCTTAAATCAGGGGCTTAGTGGCTACACCTTC. The rearrangement links TRBV7-3 to TRBJ1-2; a possible D gene is TRBD1 (6 bases). This CDR3 spans 14 amino acids. CDR1 and CDR2 from the germline V gene are SGHTA and FQGTGA. With 1 base removed from V and 7 bases from J, the gap between germline ends came to 13 bases. The complete variable domain, with remaining parts taken from reference TRBV7-3 and TRBJ1-2, reads GAGVSQTPSNKVTEKGKYVELRCDPISGHTALYWYRQSLGQGPEFLIYFQGTGAADDSGLPNDRFFAVRPEGSVSTLKIQRTERGDSAVYLCASSLNQGLSGYTFGSGTRLTVV.

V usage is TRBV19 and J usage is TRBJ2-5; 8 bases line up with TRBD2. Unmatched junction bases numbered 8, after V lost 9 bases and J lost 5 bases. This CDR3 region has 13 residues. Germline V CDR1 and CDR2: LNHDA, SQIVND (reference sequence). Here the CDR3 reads CASSGSKAETQYF. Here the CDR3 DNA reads TGTGCCAGCAGCGGGAGTAAGGCGGAGACCCAGTACTTC.

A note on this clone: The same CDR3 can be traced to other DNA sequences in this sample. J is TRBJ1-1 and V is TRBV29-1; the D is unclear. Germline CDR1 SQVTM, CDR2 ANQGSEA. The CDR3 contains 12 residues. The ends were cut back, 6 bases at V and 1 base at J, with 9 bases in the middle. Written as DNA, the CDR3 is TGCAGCGTGGGGAGAGGGAACACTGAAGCTTTCTTT. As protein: CSVGRGNTEAFF.